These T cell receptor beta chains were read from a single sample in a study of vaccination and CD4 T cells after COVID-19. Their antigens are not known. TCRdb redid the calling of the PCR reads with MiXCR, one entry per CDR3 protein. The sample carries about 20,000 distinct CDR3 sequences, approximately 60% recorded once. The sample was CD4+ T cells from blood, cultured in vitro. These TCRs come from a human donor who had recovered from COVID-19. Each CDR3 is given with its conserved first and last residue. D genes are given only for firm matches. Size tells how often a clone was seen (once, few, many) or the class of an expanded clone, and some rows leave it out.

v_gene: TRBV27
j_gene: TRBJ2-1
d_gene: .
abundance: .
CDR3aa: CASSLDRGYNEQFF
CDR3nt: TGTGCCAGCAGTTTAGATAGGGGCTACAATGAGCAGTTCTTC

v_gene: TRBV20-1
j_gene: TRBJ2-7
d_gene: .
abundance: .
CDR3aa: CSAAQGSGYEQYF
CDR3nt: TGCAGTGCTGCCCAGGGGAGCGGCTACGAGCAGTACTTC

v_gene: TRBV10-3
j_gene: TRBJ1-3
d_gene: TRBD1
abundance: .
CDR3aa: CAISGGQPGQGRSGNTIYF
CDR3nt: TGTGCCATCAGTGGGGGTCAACCGGGACAGGGGAGGTCTGGAAACACCATATATTTT

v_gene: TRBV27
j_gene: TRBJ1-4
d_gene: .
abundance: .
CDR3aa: CASSSGRDGKEKLFF
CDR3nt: TGTGCCAGCTCCTCGGGAAGGGACGGCAAGGAAAAACTGTTTTTT

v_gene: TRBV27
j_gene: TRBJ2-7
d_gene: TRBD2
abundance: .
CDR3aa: CASSRREGDEQYF
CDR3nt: TGTGCCAGCAGCCGCCGGGAGGGCGACGAGCAGTACTTC

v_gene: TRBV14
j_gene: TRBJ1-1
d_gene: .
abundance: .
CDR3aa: CASSQVVGGFGTEAFF
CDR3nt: TGTGCCAGCAGCCAAGTAGTGGGGGGGTTTGGGACTGAAGCTTTCTTT

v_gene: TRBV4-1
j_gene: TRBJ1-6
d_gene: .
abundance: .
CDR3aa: CASSQDGRARSPLHF
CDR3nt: TGCGCCAGCAGCCAAGACGGCAGGGCACGTTCACCCCTCCACTTT

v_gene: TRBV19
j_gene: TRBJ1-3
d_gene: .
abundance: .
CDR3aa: CASSSRPGPVDGNTIYF
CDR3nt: TGTGCCAGTAGTTCGCGCCCAGGGCCTGTCGATGGAAACACCATATATTTT

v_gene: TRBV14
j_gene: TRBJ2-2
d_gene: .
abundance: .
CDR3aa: CASSEGRYTGELFF
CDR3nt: TGTGCCAGCAGCGAGGGGAGATACACCGGGGAGCTGTTTTTT

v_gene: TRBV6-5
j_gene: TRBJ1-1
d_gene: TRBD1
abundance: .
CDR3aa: CASSYEGAYTEAFF
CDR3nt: TGTGCCAGCAGTTACGAGGGGGCGTATACTGAAGCTTTCTTT

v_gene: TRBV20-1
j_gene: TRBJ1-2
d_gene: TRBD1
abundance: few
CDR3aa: CSARAPTGRVGYTF
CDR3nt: TGCAGTGCTAGAGCCCCGACAGGGAGGGTTGGCTACACCTTC

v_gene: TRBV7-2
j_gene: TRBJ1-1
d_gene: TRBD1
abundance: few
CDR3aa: CASSITGGGTEAFF
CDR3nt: TGTGCCAGCAGCATAACAGGGGGGGGCACTGAAGCTTTCTTT

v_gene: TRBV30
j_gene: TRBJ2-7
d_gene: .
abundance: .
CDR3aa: CAWRKETYEQYF
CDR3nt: TGTGCCTGGAGGAAGGAGACCTACGAGCAGTACTTC

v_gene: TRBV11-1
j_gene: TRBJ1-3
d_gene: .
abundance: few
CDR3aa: CASSLGDTSSGNTIYF
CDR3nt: TGTGCCAGCAGCTTAGGGGACACCTCCTCTGGAAACACCATATATTTT

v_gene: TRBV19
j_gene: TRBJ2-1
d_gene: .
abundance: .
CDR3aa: CASSGTGAPNEQFF
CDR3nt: TGTGCCAGTAGTGGGACCGGGGCCCCCAATGAGCAGTTCTTC

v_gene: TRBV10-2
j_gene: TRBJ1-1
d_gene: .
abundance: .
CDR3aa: CASSLGGVNTEAFF
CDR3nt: TGCGCCAGCAGTTTAGGGGGGGTGAACACTGAAGCTTTCTTT